The T cell receptor (beta chain) under discussion was sequenced for a study of blood T cell repertoires in COVID-19. Study background: COVID-19 samples collected from the United States, Italy and Spain covered acute and convalescent phases.

The CDR3 sequence is 14 residues long. Trimming at V came to 4 bases and at J to 1 base, leaving 1 base not matched to a gene. Germline V CDR1 and CDR2: SGHRS, YFSETQ. While infection was still active, Seattle patients were enrolled and then followed longitudinally. Per the original data handling: By means of reference gene primer amplification, nucleated cell counts were estimated. Profiling relied on immunoSEQ multiplex PCR, and the TCRdb table lists in-frame clones only, not all of them. V, J and clone size are taken as reported in that table, and D and trimming were inferred from the DNA itself. The data hold 250,000 to 300,000 clones, with 70% to 90% observed a single time.

Sequenced input: peripheral blood. The TCR comes from a woman aged 55-70 years with COVID-19, enrolled during active disease. The J gene is TRBJ2-3, the V gene TRBV5-1, with TRBD1 identical over 9 bases. The CDR3 nucleotides read TGCGCCAGCAGCCGGGACAGGGGCACAGATACGCAGTATTTT. Translation: CASSRDRGTDTQYF.